The clone carrying this T cell receptor (beta chain) was counted at least ten times. No antigen is known for it. The record originates from a study of regulatory T cells in long-lasting Graves disease. General observations from the study: The study found TRBV28, TRBJ1-2 and TRBJ2-5 favored in persistent disease.

V lost 2 bases and J 3 bases, leaving 7 bases between the germline ends. Germline V gene sequence: CDR1 MNHEY, CDR2 SMNVEV (reference sequence). CDR3 size: 13 residues. Specified time point: newly diagnosed GD, antithyroid drugs for less than 3 months. PBMC RNA was the source of the TCR library. Patients were from an endocrinology department in Xi'an, China. Assembly of TCR beta libraries relied on iRepertoire HTBI primers together with Arm-PCR of CDR3 regions. TCRdb independently ran MiXCR on the multiplex PCR reads; one entry per CDR3 protein. Altogether 400,000 to 650,000 distinct CDR3 sequences are present, roughly 15% being singletons, with the ten largest covering around 25%. In addition, the sample was reused for a study of T cells in Graves' hyperthyroidism and ophthalmopathy. That source notes: HTBI primers were employed in a first-round RT-PCR of the TCR CDR3. Most expanded thyroid clonotypes above 0.001 recurred in blood.

Specimen: peripheral blood mononuclear cells (PBMCs), collected at new diagnosis, from a patient treated with antithyroid drugs. This TCR derives from a woman aged 35-65 years with Graves disease. The rearrangement joins TRBV27 to TRBJ1-2; no reliable D call. Here the CDR3 DNA reads TGTGCCAGCAGTTTAGGGGATGACTATGGCTACACCTTC. Encoded protein: CASSLGDDYGYTF.